The 21 T cell receptor beta chains given below trace back to one sample, sequenced in a study of shared clonotypes between healthy human individuals. Here immunoSEQ multiplex PCR was the method, and the copy in TCRdb shows in-frame clones only, minus some. The sample includes hundreds of thousands of clones, 80% to 90% seen only once; the top ten take around 15%. Material for sequencing was memory CD8+ T cells sorted from blood. The subset: CD45RO+ cells pooled with CCR7-negative TemRA cells. The receptors were sampled from a man aged 18 to 29 in good health.

The rearrangement links TRBV29-1 to TRBJ1-1, with D maybe TRBD1 (5 bases). Germline assignment: CDR1 SQVTM and CDR2 ANQGSEA. This CDR3 has 12 amino acids. Between the trimmed V and J ends, which lost 5 bases and 11 bases, there was a span of 18 bases. The CDR3 DNA reads as TGCAGCGTTTTCGGGACGGAGCATGGGGCTTTCTTT. Its protein is CSVFGTEHGAFF.

This chain uses TRBV6-1 with TRBJ2-5, with TRBD2 as a possible D gene (6 bases). This CDR3 contains 11 residues. Germline V gene data show CDR1 as MNHNS and CDR2 as SASEGT. The DNA for the CDR3 is TGTGGCCAGCGGGTCCAAGAGACCCAGTACTTC. It translates to CGQRVQETQYF.

The chain carries TRBV28 and TRBJ2-7; D ambiguous. Germline V gene data show CDR1 as MDHEN and CDR2 as SYDVKM. V was shortened by 5 bases and J by 2 bases, with 10 bases between the two germline ends. This CDR3 spans 13 amino acids. The DNA of the CDR3 is TGTGCCAGCAGTCTAAGCAGGACCTACGAGCAGTACTTC. It is translated as CASSLSRTYEQYF. Full variable domain (outside the CDR3, taken from reference TRBV28 and TRBJ2-7): DVKVTQSSRYLVKRTGEKVFLECVQDMDHENMFWYRQDPGLGLRLIYFSYDVKMKEKGDIPEGYSVSREKKERFSLILESASTNQTSMYLCASSLSRTYEQYFGPGTRLTVT.

The genes are TRBV7-9 and TRBJ2-1; D is uncertain. The CDR3 is 15 residues long. With 4 bases removed from V and 3 bases from J, the gap between germline ends came to 13 bases. Germline V lookup: CDR1 SEHNR, CDR2 FQNEAQ (reference sequence). The CDR3 DNA is TGTGCCAGCAGCTCCCCCTCTAGTCTCTACAATGAGCAGTTCTTC. This encodes CASSSPSSLYNEQFF.

The chain joins TRBV7-9 to TRBJ2-1, with D hard to call. This CDR3 contains 14 residues. Trimming pared 8 bases from V and 1 base from J, leaving 12 bases between. Germline V gene lookup returns CDR1 SEHNR and CDR2 FQNEAQ (reference sequence). The CDR3 region has the DNA TGTGCCAGCGCACGCGTGGAGTCCTACAATGAGCAGTTCTTC. This sequence encodes CASARVESYNEQFF.

The chain joins TRBV6-5 to TRBJ1-1; tentative D call: TRBD1 (6 bases). The V and J ends lost 2 bases and 11 bases respectively, with 9 bases between them. Germline-derived CDR1 and CDR2 are MNHEY and SVGAGI. The CDR3 has 11 amino acids. CDR3 protein: CASSYGQMAFF. DNA of the CDR3: TGTGCCAGCAGTTACGGACAGATGGCTTTCTTT.

This clone was seen just once. V is TRBV6-5 and J is TRBJ2-7; 7 nucleotides agree with TRBD1. This CDR3 contains 14 residues. J was trimmed by 5 bases and V by 4 bases; bases with no gene match: 8. Germline V CDR1 and CDR2: MNHEY, SVGAGI. The CDR3 loop is CASSSPGQTDEQYF. The CDR3 DNA is TGTGCCAGCAGTTCGCCGGGACAGACGGACGAGCAGTACTTC.

J is TRBJ2-7 and V is TRBV27, with 12 bases that match TRBD2. Germline V gives CDR1 MNHEY, CDR2 SMNVEV (reference sequence). The CDR3 sequence is 15 residues long. V lost 3 bases, J lost 6 bases, and 6 bases stayed unmatched. CDR3 sequence: CASSFLAGGSVEQYF. As DNA, the CDR3 is TGTGCCAGCAGTTTCCTAGCGGGAGGGTCGGTCGAGCAGTACTTC.

The gene calls are TRBV4-1 and TRBJ1-2, with no clear D. In germline, CDR1 is MGHRA, CDR2 YSYEKL. The CDR3 runs to 17 residues. V lost 4 bases, J lost 4 bases, and 22 bases lay in between. CDR3 residues: CASSPILGGSLGYGYTF. The CDR3 DNA reads as TGCGCCAGCAGCCCAATATTGGGCGGGAGTTTAGGCTATGGCTACACCTTC.

V usage is TRBV7-4 and J usage is TRBJ1-2; tentative D call: TRBD1 (6 bases). The CDR3 loop spans 16 amino acids. V was clipped by 4 bases and J by 1 base, with 16 bases between them. CDR1 SGHVT and CDR2 SQSDAQ come from the germline V gene. In nucleotides, the CDR3 is TGTGCCAGCAGCTCGTTTCCGGGACAACTTAACTATGGCTACACCTTC. As protein: CASSSFPGQLNYGYTF.

This rearrangement joins TRBV6-5 to TRBJ1-1; no definite D call. The germline V and J ends were trimmed by 3 bases and 0 bases, with 14 bases remaining between them. In germline, CDR1 is MNHEY, CDR2 SVGAGI. This CDR3 spans 16 amino acids. CDR3 region: CASSYDPLTVNTEAFF. CDR3 DNA: TGTGCCAGCAGTTATGACCCGCTGACCGTGAACACTGAAGCTTTCTTT.

This chain uses TRBV19 with TRBJ1-5; TRBD1 might be the D (5 bases). Germline CDR1 reads LNHDA; CDR2 reads SQIVND (reference sequence). CDR3 length: 18 residues. V was pared by 1 base and J by 2 bases, with 18 bases between. CDR3 nucleotides: TGTGCCAGTAGTATAGGTGCGGACACCTGGTTGGGCAATCAGCCCCAGCATTTT. This gives the protein CASSIGADTWLGNQPQHF.

This rearrangement joins TRBV5-1 to TRBJ1-3, with D unresolved. The CDR3 is 14 residues long. The germline CDR1 and CDR2 sequences are SGHRS and YFSETQ. Trimming cost V 0 bases and J 0 bases, with 4 bases left between them. The chain's CDR3 is CASSLEISGNTIYF. The CDR3 DNA reads as TGCGCCAGCAGCTTGGAAATCTCTGGAAACACCATATATTTT.

This chain links TRBV6-1 with TRBJ2-2; D might be TRBD1 (5 bases). This CDR3 is 13 amino acids long. Looked up from germline, CDR1 is MNHNS and CDR2 is SASEGT. The CDR3 DNA reads TGTGGAGATGACAGTCGCAACACCGGGGAGCTGTTTTTT. Amino acid sequence: CGDDSRNTGELFF.

CDR3 bases: TGTGCCTGGACCTCCGGGGGTAGTAGTTCCTACAATGAGCAGTTCTTC. Amino acids: CAWTSGGSSSYNEQFF. The chain combines TRBV30 with TRBJ2-1, with D perhaps TRBD2 (6 bases). Germline V gene sequence: CDR1 GTSNPN, CDR2 SVGIG (reference sequence). V lost 4 bases and J lost 1, with 17 bases in between. This CDR3 is 16 amino acids long.

The chain combines TRBV7-9 with TRBJ2-1; D ambiguous. V was trimmed by 1 base and J by 10 bases, leaving 11 bases between them. Looked up from germline, CDR1 is SEHNR and CDR2 is FQNEAQ (reference sequence). The CDR3 has 13 amino acids. DNA of the CDR3: TGTGCCAGCAGCTTAGTCCCAACATGGGAGCAGTTCTTC. It specifies CASSLVPTWEQFF.

The chain combines TRBV27 with TRBJ1-2, with no clear D. The CDR3 is 14 residues long. Germline lookup yields CDR1 MNHEY and CDR2 SMNVEV (reference sequence). V lost 6 bases and J 0 bases, leaving 11 bases between the germline ends. CDR3: CASRSLGANYGYTF. The CDR3, as DNA: TGTGCCAGCAGGTCATTGGGAGCTAACTATGGCTACACCTTC.

V is TRBV5-4 and J is TRBJ2-7; D is unresolved. This CDR3 is 14 amino acids long. V was clipped by 0 bases and J by 2 bases, with 9 bases between them. The germline gives CDR1 SGHNT, CDR2 YYREEE (reference sequence). CDR3 nucleotide sequence: TGTGCCAGCAGCTTGGAGGCGGATACCTACGAGCAGTACTTC. Translated, it gives CASSLEADTYEQYF.

The gene calls are TRBV7-9 and TRBJ1-4; 7 bases agree with TRBD1. The CDR3 totals 15 residues. Trimming took 2 bases from V and 8 from J; bases not matched to a gene: 8. CDR1 is SEHNR, CDR2 FQNEAQ, per germline (reference sequence). The CDR3 here is CASSLTTGVDEKLFF. The CDR3 DNA reads as TGTGCCAGCAGCTTAACTACAGGGGTTGACGAAAAACTGTTTTTT.

The chain combines TRBV30 with TRBJ2-7, with D possibly matching TRBD1 (5 bases). CDR1 is GTSNPN, CDR2 SVGIG, per germline (reference sequence). Trimming left V 5 bases short and J 2 bases short, with 13 bases between. The CDR3 is 13 amino acids. This CDR3 is CAWGHITTYEQYF. CDR3 in DNA: TGTGCCTGGGGACATATCACAACCTACGAGCAGTACTTC.

The chain employs TRBV7-2 and TRBJ2-3, with a tentative D call TRBD2 (5 bases). The V gene's germline CDR1 is SGHTA and CDR2 FQGNSA. The CDR3 spans 11 residues. V lost 5 bases to trimming and J lost 8 bases, with 8 bases between them. In DNA, the CDR3 is TGTGCCAGCAGCCCAGGAGGTACGCAGTATTTT. Encoded protein: CASSPGGTQYF.